Here is one T cell receptor (beta chain) with its context. This clonotype was observed many times. The antigen this receptor binds is unknown. Base qualities are not recorded, but no much larger clone differs from it by a single base. Preparation of the library involved RACE. The instrument given in TCRdb is NextSeq 500. Library preparation attached unique molecular identifiers to individual cDNA molecules for quantitative, reproducible TCR counting. Each blood RNA sample was used to sequence both TCR alpha and TCR beta chains. In the authors' own workflow: A median of roughly 98,000 TCRs per sample was observed, with a range of about 20,000 to 750,000. The Decombinator software suite was used to annotate the V, J and CDR3 of the TCR reads. For the PS versus PT1 abundance plots, all samples were subsampled to the same number of TCRs (28,000). Expanded TCRs were defined as absent before sensitization and observed at least eight times at the 2-week time point. In TCRdb, the public reads were trimmed at Q25 with fastp and aligned with MiXCR, with productive beta chains retained. One record per CDR3 amino acid sequence lists the most common genes and DNA. V and J calls and clone size were set by TCRdb, not the authors. The sample table contains 300,000 to 350,000 distinct CDR3 sequences; only one count was recorded for approximately 6.3% of them. The top ten clones comprise 7.5% to 9% of the sample.

These data belong to a study of human T cells and chemical hapten exposure (dated by TCRdb to the early 2020s). As for the study more broadly: For sensitization, 2% DPC in acetone was applied to a roughly 2 cm by roughly 2 cm area of upper inner arm skin. Throughout the roughly 24-week study period, patients were also given weekly therapeutic DPC doses on the scalp. Patch testing was performed on the upper back with Finn chambers containing 0.01% DPC, and the patch tests were scored after 6 days according to International Contact Dermatitis Research Group standards. The mostly female patient cohort included alopecia areata with under or over 50% scalp involvement, alopecia totalis and alopecia universalis. The libraries were sequenced as a pool, and the TCR yield per sample differed mostly because of small variations in library volumes within the pool. Peripheral blood TCR repertoire changes were tracked in vivo in alopecia patients during primary and secondary sensitization to the hapten diphenylcyclopropenone (DPC). Blood samples were taken from patients before sensitization (week 0) and then at 2, 6 and about 24 weeks after DPC sensitization. Approximately 28 alopecia patients provided blood for TCR sequencing at one to four time points (pre-sensitization, 2, 6 and 24 weeks). Points the paper makes about the study in general: Significantly more large CDR3 similarity clusters were formed by expanded TCRs than by pre-sensitization or healthy control sets, consistent with antigen-driven responses. After repeated subsampling, changes were observed in the strength of the expansion versus patch-test correlation and in the threshold at which the correlation became significant. The number of TCRs above 1 in 1000 frequency did not change with DPC sensitization; there was no evidence of global repertoire structure alterations. Because every patient had alopecia, a presumed autoimmune disease, the patients' immune response might differ from that of healthy individuals. A positive correlation was found between the number of PT1 expanded TCRs and patch test score, with significance reached at thresholds 8, 16 and 32 but not 4.

The sample's time point, from its label and the paper: patch test 1, 2 weeks after DPC sensitization. Reading the label with the study, this specimen's treatment or condition is: therapeutic diphenylcyclopropenone sensitization with weekly scalp DPC. At each patch-test visit, blood was drawn before the patch test was applied. Patients were considered eligible if aged 18 to 70, diagnosed with alopecia and deemed suitable for DPC therapy, and patients were excluded if pregnant. Total RNA was isolated from unfractionated whole blood collected in Tempus Blood RNA tubes. From the cysteine up to the phenylalanine, the CDR3 has a length of 12 residues. Only the CDR3 DNA is retained, 36 bases long and in frame from the first base. The V and J ends are trimmed by 3 bases and 6 bases, leaving 9 bases between them. CDR1 and CDR2 are read off the germline V gene (reference sequence) as SGHKS and YYEKEE.

This chain joins TRBV5-5 to TRBJ1-1, with the D gene call left open. The source was whole blood, collected in connection with sensitization to the hapten diphenylcyclopropenone (DPC). The receptor's source is a woman between 18 and 29 years old with alopecia areata. Some clones in this sample may be carry-over from other donors' samples. In nucleotides, the sequence is TGTGCCAGCAGCTATACTTGGGCTGAAGCTTTCTTT. It translates as CASSYTWAEAFF.